One T cell receptor beta chain is described in this entry. Healthy HIV-negative adults without recent acute infections or vaccinations served as donors. The data belong to a study of shared clonotypes between healthy human individuals. About the research overall: Ranging from 18 to 49 in age, donors were two women and three men.

Replicate sorted-subset PCRs were loaded with 150 to 250 ng DNA, 31,000 or so T cell genomes. TCRdb's table, derived via immunoSEQ multiplex PCR, lists solely in-frame clones and lacks some. The repertoire holds 2.3 million or so clones, with about 92% as singletons. The sequenced material came from naive CD4+ T cells from PBMCs. Regarding subset: CD45RA+ positively selected. The origin of this receptor is a man between 18 and 35 years old in good health. Some clones in this sample may be carry-over from other donors' samples.

The CDR3 sequence is CATSRDRKGASGNTIYF. CDR3 sequence (DNA): TGTGCCACCAGCAGAGATAGGAAGGGGGCGAGTGGAAACACCATATATTTT. This sequence joins TRBV15 and TRBJ1-3; TRBD1 agrees at 7 bases. Trimming removed 0 bases from V and 3 bases from J; junction bases left unmatched: 8. The CDR3 is made up of 17 amino acids. Germline values: CDR1 LNHNV, CDR2 YYDKDF (reference sequence).